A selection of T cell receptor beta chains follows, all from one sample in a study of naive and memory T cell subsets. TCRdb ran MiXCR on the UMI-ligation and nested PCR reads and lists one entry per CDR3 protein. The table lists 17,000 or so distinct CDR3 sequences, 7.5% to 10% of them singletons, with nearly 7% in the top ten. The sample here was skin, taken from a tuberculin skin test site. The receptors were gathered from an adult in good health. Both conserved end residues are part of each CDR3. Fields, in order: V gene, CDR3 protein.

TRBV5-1 CASRPGTGLDQPQHF
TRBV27 CASSFGLGRQGYSPLHF
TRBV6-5 CASREGLAQSYNEQFF
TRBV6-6 CASSPGPYEQYF
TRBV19 CASTKLAGAYNEQFF
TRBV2 CASRRTGGAYEQYF
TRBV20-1 CSAKGQGESTGELFF
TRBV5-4 CASSLDNASYGYTF
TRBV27 CASTPRVRGRGRIPGANVLTF
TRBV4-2 CASSQERGNYEQYF
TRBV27 CASSGRGTDTQYF
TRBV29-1 CSDLGTSGTYNEQFF
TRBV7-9 CASSSSPGGRGGPYEYNEQFF
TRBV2 CASSAGYEQYF
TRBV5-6 CASSHSGGAIDTQYF
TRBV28 CASSLTDSSYNSPLHF
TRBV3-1 CASSQVGLAVAGELFF
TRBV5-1 CASSGTNDNEQFF